These T cell receptor beta chains were read from a single sample in a study of T-cell memory formation after mild COVID-19. TCRdb analysed the 5' RACE reads with MiXCR anew, one entry per CDR3 protein. This repertoire shows 250,000 to 350,000 distinct CDR3 sequences, about a sixth found once; its top ten account for roughly 23%. The sequenced sample consisted of PBMCs or a T cell subset sorted from them (not recorded which). These receptors were obtained from a man aged 18 to 30 who had mild COVID-19 (a few samples of this study predate the infection). Cell type and time point are not known. The CDR3 runs from the conserved cysteine through the conserved F or W. Each record gives: clone size, V gene, D gene, J gene, CDR3 DNA, CDR3 protein. A D gene is named only where the DNA matches it firmly. Clone size is given for some rows only: seen once, a few or many times, or a class if the clone is expanded.

.	TRBV5-5	.	TRBJ2-5	TGTGCCAGCAGTTTTCCGACAGCGGAGACCCAGTACTTC	CASSFPTAETQYF
.	TRBV5-1	.	TRBJ2-2	TGCGCCAGCAGCGAACAGGGCCGGGAGCTGTTTTTT	CASSEQGRELFF
few	TRBV6-5	TRBD1	TRBJ1-6	TGTGCCAGCAGCAGGGCCGGGACAGGGAATTCACCCCTCCACTTT	CASSRAGTGNSPLHF
few	TRBV9	.	TRBJ1-1	TGTGCCAGCAGCTGGCAGGGGAACACTGAAGCTTTCTTT	CASSWQGNTEAFF
few	TRBV20-1	TRBD2	TRBJ2-1	TGCAGTGCCACCAGACTAGCGGGGGGAGACAATGAGCAGTTCTTC	CSATRLAGGDNEQFF
.	TRBV16	.	TRBJ2-7	TGTGCCAGCAGCCAATCGATGGGGTCAACCTACGAGCAGTACTTC	CASSQSMGSTYEQYF
few	TRBV27	TRBD2	TRBJ2-1	TGTGCCAGCAGTTTACCCTTAGCGGGGGTGTCCTACAATGAGCAGTTCTTC	CASSLPLAGVSYNEQFF
.	TRBV25-1	.	TRBJ1-2	TGTGCCAGCAGTGCGGGCTATGGCTACACCTTC	CASSAGYGYTF
.	TRBV5-1	.	TRBJ1-2	TGCGCCAGCAGTTCGGTCGGGACTGGTGTAGGCTACACCTTC	CASSSVGTGVGYTF
few	TRBV18	.	TRBJ1-1	TGTGCCAGCTCAACATCTAGTCAAGCTGAAGCTTTCTTT	CASSTSSQAEAFF
.	TRBV7-9	.	TRBJ1-1	TGTGCCAGCAGTCACGTCTTACAGAACACTGAAGCTTTCTTT	CASSHVLQNTEAFF
few	TRBV6-4	.	TRBJ2-2	TGTGCCAGCAGTGAAACGACCGGGGAGCTGTTTTTT	CASSETTGELFF
.	TRBV5-5	.	TRBJ2-1	TGTGCCAGCAGCTTGGGAGAGTCCTACAATGAGCAGTTCTTC	CASSLGESYNEQFF
.	TRBV7-2	.	TRBJ1-3	TGTGCCAGCAGCTTGGCGGCTCCCCTCTCTGGAAACACCATATATTTT	CASSLAAPLSGNTIYF
few	TRBV18	.	TRBJ1-2	TGTGCCAGCTCACCACCGGCAGGGGACTATGGCTACACCTTC	CASSPPAGDYGYTF
few	TRBV7-7	.	TRBJ2-5	TGTGCTAGCAGCCCTGGGGGGGCTTGGTCCCAGTACTTC	CASSPGGAWSQYF
.	TRBV4-3	.	TRBJ2-1	TGCGCCAGCAGCCAGACGAGGGACGGAAACAATGAGCAGTTCTTC	CASSQTRDGNNEQFF
.	TRBV4-1	TRBD1	TRBJ2-5	TGCGCCAGCAGCCCGGGACAGGGAGTTGGAGAGACCCAGTACTTC	CASSPGQGVGETQYF
.	TRBV29-1	.	TRBJ2-3	TGCAGCGTTGGGTCGCTTGATACGCAGTATTTT	CSVGSLDTQYF
few	TRBV5-1	.	TRBJ2-1	TGCGCCAGCAGCTTGGGAGTCGCTCCCGAGGATGAGCAGTTCTTC	CASSLGVAPEDEQFF
many	TRBV7-8	.	TRBJ1-5	TGTGCCAGCAGCTTGTGGGGGGACAGCAATCAGCCCCAGCATTTT	CASSLWGDSNQPQHF
.	TRBV21-1	.	TRBJ2-7	TGTGCCAGCAGGGAAAGCTCCTACGAGCAGTACTTC	CASRESSYEQYF
few	TRBV5-4	.	TRBJ1-6	TGTGCCAGCAGCGCCCCAGGGGAACCGCTCCACTTT	CASSAPGEPLHF
many	TRBV20-1	TRBD2	TRBJ2-3	TGCAGTGCAACCGGGACTACTGTAACAGATACGCAGTATTTT	CSATGTTVTDTQYF
.	TRBV20-1	.	TRBJ1-4	TGCAGTGTGGGGGGCCGGCGCGAAAAACTGTTTTTT	CSVGGRREKLFF
.	TRBV4-1	.	TRBJ1-2	TGCGCCAGCAGCCAAGATGTCGGGGGGCGCTATGGCTACACCTTC	CASSQDVGGRYGYTF
few	TRBV10-3	TRBD2	TRBJ2-3	TGTGCCACCGTGAAAGGACTAGCGGGCACAGATACGCAGTATTTT	CATVKGLAGTDTQYF
.	TRBV6-2/TRBV6-3	TRBD2	TRBJ2-1	TGTGCCAGCAGTTACTCGGGGAGGGACAATGAGCAGTTCTTC	CASSYSGRDNEQFF
.	TRBV7-9	.	TRBJ1-1	TGTGCCAGCAGCTTTGGAGGGGTGGCTGAAGCTTTCTTT	CASSFGGVAEAFF
few	TRBV15	TRBD2	TRBJ2-2	TGTGCCACCAGCAGTCGCACTCTAGCCCTACTAGGGACTAGGTATACCGGGGAGCTGTTTTTT	CATSSRTLALLGTRYTGELFF
few	TRBV6-5	.	TRBJ1-1	TGTGCCAGCAGTTACCACACAGGGAACACTGAAGCTTTCTTT	CASSYHTGNTEAFF
.	TRBV10-3	.	TRBJ1-3	TGTGCCATCAGAATGACAGATGGAAACACCATATATTTT	CAIRMTDGNTIYF
.	TRBV9	.	TRBJ1-4	TGTGCCAGCAGCGCAGTAGCGGGGATAGGTGGGAAACTGTTTTTT	CASSAVAGIGGKLFF
.	TRBV6-5	.	TRBJ1-1	TGTGCCAGCGCCCCCTCCCCCCGGGGATGGAAGGAAGCTTTCTTT	CASAPSPRGWKEAFF
few	TRBV19	.	TRBJ2-3	TGTGCCAGTAGTATTCGGGGTGCTAGCACAGATACGCAGTATTTT	CASSIRGASTDTQYF
few	TRBV7-2	TRBD2	TRBJ2-7	TGTGCCAGCAGCTTTCTCCGACTAGCGCGGGTCGAGCAGTACTTC	CASSFLRLARVEQYF
.	TRBV2	.	TRBJ1-2	TGTGCCAGCAGTAGCGGGCCTCCAGGGACGGGATATGGCTACACCTTC	CASSSGPPGTGYGYTF
few	TRBV2	.	TRBJ1-1	TGTGCCAGCAGTGACCCTAGGGGAACTGAAGCTTTCTTT	CASSDPRGTEAFF
few	TRBV10-3	TRBD1	TRBJ2-1	TGTGCCATCAGTGACCAGGGGGCCCCCCACAATGAGCAGTTCTTC	CAISDQGAPHNEQFF
few	TRBV7-7	.	TRBJ2-5	TGTGCCAGCAGCTTAGCGGGCCTCCAAGAGACCCAGTACTTC	CASSLAGLQETQYF
.	TRBV4-1	.	TRBJ1-5	TGCGCCAGCAGCCAAGCTACAGGGACGGGTCAGCCCCAGCATTTT	CASSQATGTGQPQHF
.	TRBV29-1	.	TRBJ2-2	TGCAGCGTTGAATTGGGGGCCGGGGAGCTGTTTTTT	CSVELGAGELFF
many	TRBV6-5	TRBD2	TRBJ2-3	TGTGCCAGCAGTCCACTAGCGGGGGGGGGCACAGATACGCAGTATTTT	CASSPLAGGGTDTQYF
.	TRBV5-4	TRBD2	TRBJ2-1	TGTGCCAGCAGCTATCCGGGACTAGTGCCCGGGAATGAGCAGTTCTTC	CASSYPGLVPGNEQFF
few	TRBV6-1	.	TRBJ2-7	TGTGCCACCTTACTTGGGGGCGCCTCCTACGAGCAGTACTTC	CATLLGGASYEQYF
.	TRBV7-2	.	TRBJ2-3	TGTGCCAGCAGCTTAGCCAGGGATGAAGATACGCAGTATTTT	CASSLARDEDTQYF